This T cell receptor beta chain was captured by sequencing in a study of blood T cell repertoires in COVID-19. Study details: Sources were T cells, B-cell-depleted T cells, or PBMCs; the material itself was cDNA or gDNA.

Under the authors' procedure: Amplifying reference gene primers gave estimates of nucleated cell counts. The assay was immunoSEQ multiplex PCR, and TCRdb's table has in-frame clones only and misses some. V and J calls and clone size are copied from that table; D and trimming were computed from the DNA. The data show approximately 81,000 clones, about 89% seen once. Between the trimmed V and J ends, which lost 5 bases and 7 bases, there was a span of 7 bases. The CDR3 extends over 11 amino acids. Germline assignment: CDR1 KGHDR and CDR2 SFDVKD. The clonotype was recovered from a man in his sixties or seventies with active or convalescent COVID-19. Sequenced sample: peripheral blood. The rearrangement links TRBV24-1 to TRBJ1-2; tentative D call: TRBD1 (5 bases). CDR3 loop: CATSGTFGYTF. The CDR3 region has the DNA TGTGCCACCAGTGGGACATTTGGCTACACCTTC.